The present TCR beta chain was sequenced within a study of blood T cell repertoires in COVID-19. Libraries were prepared by immunoSEQ multiplex PCR; TCRdb keeps only in-frame clonotypes and omits some of them. Of about 180,000 clones listed, 75% to 90% are singletons. Specimen: PBMCs or T cells enriched from blood (not recorded which). This receptor was identified in a middle-aged woman with acute COVID-19.

CDR3 sequence: CASSLYSGRWYEQFF. CDR3 DNA: TGTGCCAGTAGCCTATATAGCGGGAGGTGGTATGAGCAGTTCTTC. The chain employs TRBV19 and TRBJ2-1; 10 positions match TRBD2. Trimming at V came to 6 bases and at J to 8 bases, leaving 10 bases not matched to a gene. Germline V gene lookup returns CDR1 LNHDA and CDR2 SQIVND (reference sequence). This CDR3 spans 15 amino acids.